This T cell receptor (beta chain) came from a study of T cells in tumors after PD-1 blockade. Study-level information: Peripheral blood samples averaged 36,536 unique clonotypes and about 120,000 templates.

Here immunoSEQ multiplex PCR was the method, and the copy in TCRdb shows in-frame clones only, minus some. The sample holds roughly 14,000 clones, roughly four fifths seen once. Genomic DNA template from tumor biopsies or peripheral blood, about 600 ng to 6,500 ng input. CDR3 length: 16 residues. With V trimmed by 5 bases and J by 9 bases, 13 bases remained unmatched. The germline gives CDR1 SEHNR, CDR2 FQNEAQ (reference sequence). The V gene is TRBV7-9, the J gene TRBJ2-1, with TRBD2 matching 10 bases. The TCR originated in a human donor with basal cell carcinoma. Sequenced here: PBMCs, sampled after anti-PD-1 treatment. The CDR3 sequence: CASSTQSAGTSVEQFF. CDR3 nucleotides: TGTGCCAGCAGCACGCAAAGCGCCGGGACTAGCGTTGAGCAGTTCTTC.